Sequencing of this T cell receptor beta chain was carried out in a study of blood T cell repertoires in COVID-19. This CDR3 is built from 13 residues. Germline V gene lookup returns CDR1 SNHLY and CDR2 FYNNEI. The V end was cut by 6 bases, the J end by 2 bases, with 9 bases between. Per the original methods: Estimates of nucleated cell counts were drawn from the amplification of reference gene primers. Clones were read by immunoSEQ multiplex PCR, and TCRdb kept only the in-frame ones, dropping some. V and J calls and clone size come straight from that table; D and trimming were deduced from the DNA. The table records 80,000 to 95,000 clones, 70% to 90% of them present only once.

Material for sequencing was peripheral blood. The receptor was isolated from a man aged 45-60 years with active or convalescent COVID-19. The chain is built from TRBV2 and TRBJ2-3; the D gene is possibly TRBD1 (6 bases). CDR3 nucleotides: TGTGCCAGCAGGGACAGTTTCACAGATACGCAGTATTTT. Translation: CASRDSFTDTQYF.